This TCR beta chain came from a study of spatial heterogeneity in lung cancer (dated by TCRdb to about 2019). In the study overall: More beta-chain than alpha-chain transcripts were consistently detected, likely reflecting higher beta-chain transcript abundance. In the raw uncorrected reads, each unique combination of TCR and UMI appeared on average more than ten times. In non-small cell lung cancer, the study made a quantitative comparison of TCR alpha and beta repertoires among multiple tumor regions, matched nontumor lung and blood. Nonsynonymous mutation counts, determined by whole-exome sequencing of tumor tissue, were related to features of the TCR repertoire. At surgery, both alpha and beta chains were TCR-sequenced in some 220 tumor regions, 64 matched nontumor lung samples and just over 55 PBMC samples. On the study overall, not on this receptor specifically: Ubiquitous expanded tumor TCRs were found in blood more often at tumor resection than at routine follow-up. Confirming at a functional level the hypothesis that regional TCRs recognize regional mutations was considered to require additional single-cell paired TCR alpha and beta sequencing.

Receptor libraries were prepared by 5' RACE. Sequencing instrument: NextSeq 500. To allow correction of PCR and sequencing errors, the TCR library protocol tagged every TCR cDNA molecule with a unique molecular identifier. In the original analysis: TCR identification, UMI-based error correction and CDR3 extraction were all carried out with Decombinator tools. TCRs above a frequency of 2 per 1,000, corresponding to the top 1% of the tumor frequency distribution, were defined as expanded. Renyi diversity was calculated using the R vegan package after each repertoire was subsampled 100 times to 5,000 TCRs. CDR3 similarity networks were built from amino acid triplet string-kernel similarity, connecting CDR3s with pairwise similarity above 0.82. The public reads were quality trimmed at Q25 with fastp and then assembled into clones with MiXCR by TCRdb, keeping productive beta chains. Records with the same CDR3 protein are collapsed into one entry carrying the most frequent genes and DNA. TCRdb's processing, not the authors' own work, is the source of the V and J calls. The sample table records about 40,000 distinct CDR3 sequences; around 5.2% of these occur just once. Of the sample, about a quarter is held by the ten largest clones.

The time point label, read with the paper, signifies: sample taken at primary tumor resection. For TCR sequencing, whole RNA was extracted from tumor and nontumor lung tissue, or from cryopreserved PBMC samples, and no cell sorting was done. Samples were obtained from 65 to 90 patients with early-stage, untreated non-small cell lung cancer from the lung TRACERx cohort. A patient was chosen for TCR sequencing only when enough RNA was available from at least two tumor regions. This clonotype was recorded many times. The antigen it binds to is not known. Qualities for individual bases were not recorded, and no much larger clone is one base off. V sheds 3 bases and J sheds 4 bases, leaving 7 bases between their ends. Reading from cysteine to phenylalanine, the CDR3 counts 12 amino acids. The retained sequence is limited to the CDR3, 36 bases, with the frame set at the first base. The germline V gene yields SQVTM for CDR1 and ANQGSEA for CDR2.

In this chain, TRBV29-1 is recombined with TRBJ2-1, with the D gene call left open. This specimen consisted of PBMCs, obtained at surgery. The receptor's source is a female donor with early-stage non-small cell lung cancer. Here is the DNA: TGCAGCGTTGATACTAATTACAATGAGCAGTTCTTC. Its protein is CSVDTNYNEQFF.